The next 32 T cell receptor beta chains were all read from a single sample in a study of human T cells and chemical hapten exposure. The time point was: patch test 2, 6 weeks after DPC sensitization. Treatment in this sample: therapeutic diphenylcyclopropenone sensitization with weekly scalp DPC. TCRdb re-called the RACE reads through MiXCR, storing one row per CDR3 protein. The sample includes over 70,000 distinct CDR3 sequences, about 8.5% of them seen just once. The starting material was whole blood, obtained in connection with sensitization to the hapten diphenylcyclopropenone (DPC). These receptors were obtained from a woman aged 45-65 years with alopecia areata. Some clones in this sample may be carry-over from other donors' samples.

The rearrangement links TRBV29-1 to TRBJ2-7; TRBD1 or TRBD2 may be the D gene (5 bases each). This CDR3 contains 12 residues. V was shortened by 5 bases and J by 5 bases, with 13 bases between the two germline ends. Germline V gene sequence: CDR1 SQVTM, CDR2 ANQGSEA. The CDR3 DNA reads TGCAGCGTTCTTGCCGGGACCGACGAGCAGTACTTC. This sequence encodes CSVLAGTDEQYF.

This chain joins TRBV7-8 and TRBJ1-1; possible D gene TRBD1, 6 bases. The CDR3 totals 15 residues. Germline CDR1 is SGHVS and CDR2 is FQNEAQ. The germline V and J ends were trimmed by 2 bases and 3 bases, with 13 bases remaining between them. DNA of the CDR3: TGTGCCAGCAGCTTATGGGGGGCAGACGACACTGAAGCTTTCTTT. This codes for CASSLWGADDTEAFF.

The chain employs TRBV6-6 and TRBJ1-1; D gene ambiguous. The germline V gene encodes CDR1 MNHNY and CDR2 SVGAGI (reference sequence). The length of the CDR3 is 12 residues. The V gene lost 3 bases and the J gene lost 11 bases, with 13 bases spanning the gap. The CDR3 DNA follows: TGTGCCAGCAGTTATTTGGACGGACCTGCTTTCTTT. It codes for CASSYLDGPAFF.

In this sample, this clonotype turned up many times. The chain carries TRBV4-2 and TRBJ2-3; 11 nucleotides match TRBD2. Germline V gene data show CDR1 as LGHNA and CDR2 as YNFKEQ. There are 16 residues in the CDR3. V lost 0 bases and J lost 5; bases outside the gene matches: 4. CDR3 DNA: TGTGCCAGCAGCCAAGAGGGGACTAGCGGTAGAGATACGCAGTATTTT. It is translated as CASSQEGTSGRDTQYF.

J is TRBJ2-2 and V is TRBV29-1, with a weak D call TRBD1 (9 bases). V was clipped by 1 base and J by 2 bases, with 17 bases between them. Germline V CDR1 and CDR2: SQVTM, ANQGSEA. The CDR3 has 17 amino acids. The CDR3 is CSVEGRGGQGNTGELFF. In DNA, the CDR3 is TGCAGCGTTGAAGGTCGGGGGGGACAGGGAAACACCGGGGAGCTGTTTTTT.

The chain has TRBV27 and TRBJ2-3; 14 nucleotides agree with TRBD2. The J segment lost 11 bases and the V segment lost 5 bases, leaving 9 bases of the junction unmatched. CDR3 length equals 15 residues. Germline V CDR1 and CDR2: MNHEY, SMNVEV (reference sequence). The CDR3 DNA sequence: TGTGCCAGCAGTCCAGGGACTAGCGGGAGAAGCGTGCAGTATTTT. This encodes CASSPGTSGRSVQYF.

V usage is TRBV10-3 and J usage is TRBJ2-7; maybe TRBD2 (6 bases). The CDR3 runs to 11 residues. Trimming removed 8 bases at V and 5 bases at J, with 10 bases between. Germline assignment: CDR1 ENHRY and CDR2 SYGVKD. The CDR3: CAIGLPDEQYF. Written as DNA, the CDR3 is TGTGCCATCGGACTACCCGACGAGCAGTACTTC.

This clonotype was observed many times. The CDR3 loop is CASSERTSGGYNEQFF. In nucleotides, the CDR3 is TGTGCCAGCAGCGAGCGGACTAGCGGTGGATACAATGAGCAGTTCTTC. The V gene is TRBV9, the J gene TRBJ2-1; 10 bases map to TRBD2. CDR1 and CDR2 (germline): SGDLS, YYNGEE. The ends lost 3 bases at V and 4 bases at J; junction bases unmatched: 7. The CDR3 contains 16 residues.

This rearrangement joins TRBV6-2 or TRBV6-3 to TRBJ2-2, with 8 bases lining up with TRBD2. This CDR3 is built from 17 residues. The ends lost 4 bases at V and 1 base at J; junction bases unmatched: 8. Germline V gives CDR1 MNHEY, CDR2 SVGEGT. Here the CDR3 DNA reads TGTGCCAGCAGTTTCGAGATAGCGGGAAAGAACACCGGGGAGCTGTTTTTT. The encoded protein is CASSFEIAGKNTGELFF.

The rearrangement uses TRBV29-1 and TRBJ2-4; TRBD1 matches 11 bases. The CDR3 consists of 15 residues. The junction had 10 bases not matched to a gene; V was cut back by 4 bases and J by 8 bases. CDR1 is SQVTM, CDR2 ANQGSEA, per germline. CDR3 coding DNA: TGCAGCGTTGGACGGACGGGACAGGGGGAGTACATTCAGTACTTC. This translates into CSVGRTGQGEYIQYF.

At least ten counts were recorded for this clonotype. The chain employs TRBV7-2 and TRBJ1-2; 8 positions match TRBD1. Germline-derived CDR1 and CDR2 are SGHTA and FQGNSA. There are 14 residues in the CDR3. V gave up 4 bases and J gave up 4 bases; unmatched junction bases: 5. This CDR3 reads CASSSSGGTYGYTF. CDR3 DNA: TGTGCCAGCAGCTCATCAGGGGGCACCTATGGCTACACCTTC.

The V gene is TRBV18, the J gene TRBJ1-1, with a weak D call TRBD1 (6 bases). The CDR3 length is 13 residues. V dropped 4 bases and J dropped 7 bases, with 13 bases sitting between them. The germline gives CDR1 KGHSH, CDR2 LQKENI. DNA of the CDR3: TGTGCCAGCTCACTGGACAGATCCGTTGAAGCTTTCTTT. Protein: CASSLDRSVEAFF.

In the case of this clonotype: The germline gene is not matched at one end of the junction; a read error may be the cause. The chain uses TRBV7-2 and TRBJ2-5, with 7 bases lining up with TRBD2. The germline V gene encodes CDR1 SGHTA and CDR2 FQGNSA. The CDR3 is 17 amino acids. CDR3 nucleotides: TGTGCCAGCAGCTCACCCGGCATGGGGGGGACCAAAGAGGCCCAGTACTTC. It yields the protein CASSSPGMGGTKEAQYF.

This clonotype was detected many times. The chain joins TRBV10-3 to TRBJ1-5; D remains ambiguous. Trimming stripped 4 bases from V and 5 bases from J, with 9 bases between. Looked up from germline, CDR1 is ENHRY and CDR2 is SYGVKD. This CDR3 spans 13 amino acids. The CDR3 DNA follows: TGTGCCATCAGTGGCGTTTCGGATCAGCCCCAGCATTTT. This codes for CAISGVSDQPQHF.

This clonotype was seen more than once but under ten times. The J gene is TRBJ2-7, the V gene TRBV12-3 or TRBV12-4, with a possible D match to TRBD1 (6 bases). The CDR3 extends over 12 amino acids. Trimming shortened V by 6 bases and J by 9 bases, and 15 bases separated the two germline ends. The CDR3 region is CASSSTGGGQYF. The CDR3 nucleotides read TGTGCCAGCAGCTCGACAGGTGGGGGGCAGTACTTC.

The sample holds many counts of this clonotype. The CDR3: CASSPGGTTQYF. The CDR3 DNA sequence: TGTGCCAGCAGTCCCGGAGGGACTACGCAGTATTTT. This chain uses TRBV6-6 with TRBJ2-3; D perhaps matches TRBD2 (6 bases). CDR1 is MNHNY and CDR2 is SVGAGI in the germline V gene (reference sequence). The CDR3 runs to 12 residues. The ends were cut back, 5 bases at V and 8 bases at J, with 11 bases in the middle.

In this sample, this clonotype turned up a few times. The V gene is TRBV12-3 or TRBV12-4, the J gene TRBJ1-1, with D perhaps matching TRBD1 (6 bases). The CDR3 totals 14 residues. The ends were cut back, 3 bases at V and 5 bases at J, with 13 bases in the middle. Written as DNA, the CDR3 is TGTGCCAGCAGTTTGGTGGGGGCAAGTACTGAAGCTTTCTTT. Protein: CASSLVGASTEAFF.

The CDR3 spells CASRPWARGSNTEAFF. CDR3 DNA: TGTGCCAGCAGACCCTGGGCCCGGGGGTCGAACACTGAAGCTTTCTTT. V and J are TRBV27 and TRBJ1-1; D might be TRBD1 (5 bases). The ends were cut back, 6 bases at V and 1 base at J, with 18 bases in the middle. The CDR3 contains 16 residues. Germline values: CDR1 MNHEY, CDR2 SMNVEV (reference sequence).

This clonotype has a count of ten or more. The DNA for the CDR3 is TGCGCCAGCAGCCAAGTGGCGGGTAGCAATCAGCCCCAGCATTTT. Its protein is CASSQVAGSNQPQHF. The genes are TRBV4-3 and TRBJ1-5; D ambiguous. Per germline, CDR1 LGHNA and CDR2 YSLEER. CDR3 length: 15 residues. V lost 1 base to trimming and J lost 0 bases, with 7 bases between them.

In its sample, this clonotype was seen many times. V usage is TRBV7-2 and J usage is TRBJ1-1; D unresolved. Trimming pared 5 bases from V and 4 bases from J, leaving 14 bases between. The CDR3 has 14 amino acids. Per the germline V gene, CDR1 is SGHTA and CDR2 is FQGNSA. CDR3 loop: CASSPTKGITEAFF. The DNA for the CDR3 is TGTGCCAGCAGCCCAACGAAGGGAATCACTGAAGCTTTCTTT.

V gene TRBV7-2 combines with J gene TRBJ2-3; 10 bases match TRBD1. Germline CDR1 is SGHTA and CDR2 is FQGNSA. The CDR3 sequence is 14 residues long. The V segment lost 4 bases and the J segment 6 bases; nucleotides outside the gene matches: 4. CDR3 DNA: TGTGCCAGCAGCTCGACAGGGGGCGTTGATACGCAGTATTTT. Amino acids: CASSSTGGVDTQYF.

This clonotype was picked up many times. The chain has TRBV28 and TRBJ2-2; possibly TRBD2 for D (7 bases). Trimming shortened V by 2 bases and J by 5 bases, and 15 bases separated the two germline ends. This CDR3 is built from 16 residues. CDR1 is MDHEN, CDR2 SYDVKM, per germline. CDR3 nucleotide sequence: TGTGCCAGCAGTTTACGTTTGGGGGGGCGGACCGGGGAGCTGTTTTTT. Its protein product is CASSLRLGGRTGELFF.

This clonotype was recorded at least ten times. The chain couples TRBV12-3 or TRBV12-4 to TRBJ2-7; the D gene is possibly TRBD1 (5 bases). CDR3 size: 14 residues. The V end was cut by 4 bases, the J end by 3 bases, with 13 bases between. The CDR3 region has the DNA TGTGCCAGCAGTTCATGGACAAGCTACTACGAGCAGTACTTC. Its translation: CASSSWTSYYEQYF.

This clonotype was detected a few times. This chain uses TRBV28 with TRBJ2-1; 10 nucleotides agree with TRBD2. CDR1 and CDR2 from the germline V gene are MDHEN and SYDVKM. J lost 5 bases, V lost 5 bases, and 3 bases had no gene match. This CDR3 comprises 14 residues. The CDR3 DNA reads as TGTGCCAGCAGTCCTGGGACTAGCGACAATGAGCAGTTCTTC. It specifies CASSPGTSDNEQFF.

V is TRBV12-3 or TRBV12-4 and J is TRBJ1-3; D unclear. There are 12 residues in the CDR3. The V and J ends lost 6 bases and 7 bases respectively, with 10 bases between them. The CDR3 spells CASRDPGNTIYF. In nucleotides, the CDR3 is TGTGCCAGCAGAGATCCCGGTAACACCATATATTTT.

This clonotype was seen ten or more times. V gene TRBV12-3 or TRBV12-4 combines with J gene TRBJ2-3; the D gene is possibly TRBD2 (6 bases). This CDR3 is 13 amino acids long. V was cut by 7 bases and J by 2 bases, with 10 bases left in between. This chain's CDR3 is CASNRRDTDTQYF. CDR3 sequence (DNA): TGTGCCAGCAATAGGCGGGACACAGATACGCAGTATTTT.

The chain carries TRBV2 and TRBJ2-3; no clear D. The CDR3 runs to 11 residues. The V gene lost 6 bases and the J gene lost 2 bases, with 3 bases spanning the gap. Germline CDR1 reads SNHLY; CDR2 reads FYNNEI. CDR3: CASRNTDTQYF. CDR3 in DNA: TGTGCCAGCAGAAACACAGATACGCAGTATTTT.

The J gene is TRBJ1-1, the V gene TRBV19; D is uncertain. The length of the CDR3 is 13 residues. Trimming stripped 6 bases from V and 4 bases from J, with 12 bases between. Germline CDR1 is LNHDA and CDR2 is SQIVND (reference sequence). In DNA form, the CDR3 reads TGTGCCAGTAGCGCGTCCCGGGGCACTGAAGCTTTCTTT. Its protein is CASSASRGTEAFF.

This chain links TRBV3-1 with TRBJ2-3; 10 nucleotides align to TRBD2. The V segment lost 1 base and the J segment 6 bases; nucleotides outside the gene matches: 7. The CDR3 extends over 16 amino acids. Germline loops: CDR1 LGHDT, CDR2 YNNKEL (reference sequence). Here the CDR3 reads CASSQVLAGARDTQYF. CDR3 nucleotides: TGTGCCAGCAGCCAAGTTCTAGCGGGGGCCAGGGATACGCAGTATTTT.

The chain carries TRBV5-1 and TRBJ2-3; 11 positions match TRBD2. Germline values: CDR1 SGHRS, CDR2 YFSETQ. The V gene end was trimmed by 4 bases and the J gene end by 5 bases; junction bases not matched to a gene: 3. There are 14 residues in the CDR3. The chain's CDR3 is CASSTSGGGDTQYF. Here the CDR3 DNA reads TGCGCCAGCAGCACTAGCGGGGGCGGAGATACGCAGTATTTT.

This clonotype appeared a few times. The CDR3 sequence is CASSLAPSNQPQHF. The CDR3 DNA follows: TGTGCCAGCAGCTTGGCACCTAGCAATCAGCCCCAGCATTTT. The chain recombines TRBV5-5 with TRBJ1-5; D is unresolved. The germline gives CDR1 SGHKS, CDR2 YYEKEE (reference sequence). With 0 bases removed from V and 0 bases from J, the gap between germline ends came to 4 bases. CDR3 length: 14 amino acids. Full variable domain (remainder filled in from reference TRBV5-5 and TRBJ1-5): DAGVTQSPTHLIKTRGQQVTLRCSPISGHKSVSWYQQVLGQGPQFIFQYYEKEERGRGNFPDRFSARQFPNYSSELNVNALLLGDSALYLCASSLAPSNQPQHFGDGTRLSIL.

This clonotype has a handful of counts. The CDR3 reads CASSAYRGRNNQPQHF. The CDR3 DNA is TGTGCCAGCAGTGCCTATAGGGGCAGGAACAATCAGCCCCAGCATTTT. The chain links TRBV27 to TRBJ1-5; D possibly corresponds to TRBD1 (5 bases). The germline V and J ends were trimmed by 5 bases and 3 bases, with 17 bases remaining between them. The CDR3 consists of 16 residues. CDR1 MNHEY and CDR2 SMNVEV come from the germline V gene (reference sequence).